These 7 T cell receptor beta chains were all obtained from the same sample, sequenced in a study of cytomegalovirus exposure and HLA in healthy donors. PCR amplification relied on 60 Vbeta primers (plus 13 Jbeta primers). Using immunoSEQ multiplex PCR, the repertoire was profiled, and TCRdb retains in-frame clones only, with some absent. Among tens of thousands of clones listed, roughly 78% were seen once. Sequenced material: PBMCs. Every receptor here comes from a woman aged 40 to 55 in good health and CMV-seropositive.

This clone was observed a handful of times. V is TRBV4-1 and J is TRBJ2-5; a weak D match, TRBD1 (7 bases). The CDR3 contains 15 residues. Deletions cut 2 bases from V and 6 bases from J, with 16 bases between. Germline V gene data show CDR1 as MGHRA and CDR2 as YSYEKL. This chain's CDR3 is CASSQPRGAYQTQYF. CDR3 sequence (DNA): TGCGCCAGCAGCCAACCCAGGGGGGCTTATCAGACCCAGTACTTC.

The chain couples TRBV2 to TRBJ2-1; D unresolved. This CDR3 contains 14 residues. Trimming took 6 bases from V and 2 from J, leaving 11 bases between them. Germline V CDR1 and CDR2: SNHLY, FYNNEI. CDR3 in amino acids: CASSSRNPYNEQFF. The CDR3 DNA follows: TGTGCCAGCAGCAGCAGGAACCCCTACAATGAGCAGTTCTTC.

This chain uses TRBV29-1 with TRBJ1-1; 7 bases align to TRBD1. The V segment lost 4 bases and the J segment 11 bases; nucleotides outside the gene matches: 13. The CDR3 is made up of 13 amino acids. Looked up from germline, CDR1 is SQVTM and CDR2 is ANQGSEA. The chain's CDR3 is CSVGQGLFGVAFF. Written as DNA, the CDR3 is TGCAGCGTTGGACAGGGATTGTTCGGAGTGGCTTTCTTT.

This chain links TRBV9 with TRBJ1-4; possibly TRBD1 for D (6 bases). The CDR3 loop spans 16 amino acids. Trimming shortened V by 0 bases and J by 5 bases, and 14 bases separated the two germline ends. Germline CDR1 reads SGDLS; CDR2 reads YYNGEE. DNA of the CDR3: TGTGCCAGCAGCGTAGGAGCCGGACAGATAAATGAAAAACTGTTTTTT. It translates to CASSVGAGQINEKLFF. The variable domain in full, completed from reference TRBV9 and TRBJ1-4, reads DSGVTQTPKHLITATGQRVTLRCSPRSGDLSVYWYQQSLDQGLQFLIQYYNGEERAKGNILERFSAQQFPDLHSELNLSSLELGDSALYFCASSVGAGQINEKLFFGSGTQLSVL.

The genes are TRBV5-6 and TRBJ1-2; TRBD1 might be the D (5 bases). Germline CDR1 and CDR2: SGHDT and YYEEEE. The CDR3 consists of 14 residues. V was pared by 2 bases and J by 5 bases, with 13 bases between. CDR3 nucleotides: TGTGCCAGCAGCTTCCTCGGGCAGGGTTATGGCTACACCTTC. It specifies CASSFLGQGYGYTF.

This clone was seen just once. The rearrangement links TRBV6-6 to TRBJ1-4; the D gene is possibly TRBD1 (6 bases). Looked up from germline, CDR1 is MNHNY and CDR2 is SVGAGI (reference sequence). Deletions cut 5 bases from V and 0 bases from J, with 7 bases between. This CDR3 has 14 residues. CDR3 in DNA: TGTGCCAGCAGTGACAGGCCAACTAATGAAAAACTGTTTTTT. Protein sequence: CASSDRPTNEKLFF.

This clone was recorded only once. The gene calls are TRBV29-1 and TRBJ1-1, with TRBD1 matching over 8 bases. With V trimmed by 5 bases and J by 4 bases, 9 bases remained unmatched. The V gene's germline CDR1 is SQVTM and CDR2 ANQGSEA. This CDR3 is built from 14 residues. For the CDR3, the DNA is TGCAGCGTTTTGACAGGGGATATCGGCACTGAAGCTTTCTTT. Protein: CSVLTGDIGTEAFF.